This T cell receptor (beta chain) was sequenced for a study of OX40 agonist ivuxolimab in advanced cancers. Overall study context: Ivuxolimab is a fully human IgG2 antibody that activates OX40 (CD134). People who had prior anti-PD-1, anti-PD-L1 or anti-CTLA-4 therapy could take part, and 40% had some.

Germline values: CDR1 SGHDT, CDR2 YYEEEE. The CDR3 length is 13 residues. Trimming left V 0 bases short and J 10 bases short, with 8 bases between. Profiled with immunoSEQ multiplex PCR; TCRdb holds only in-frame clones, not every one. The sample records some 150,000 clones, approximately 94% being singletons. Study-wide points: Partial responders dosed at 0.1-3.0 mg/kg displayed clonal expansion ranking among the lowest. Antigen targets of the expanded peripheral T cells went undetermined.

As concerns this clone: Its antigen is as yet unknown.

This TCR derives from an adult with an advanced solid tumor such as melanoma, head and neck, liver or kidney cancer. Sequenced here: CD4+ or CD8+ T cells sorted from blood, sampled in a trial of the OX40 agonist ivuxolimab. The chain links TRBV5-6 to TRBJ1-6; no reliable D call. In DNA, the CDR3 is TGTGCCAGCAGCTTGGGCGGGAAGTCACCCCTCCACTTT. Residues: CASSLGGKSPLHF.